This is a list of T cell receptor beta chains from one sample in a study of T cell repertoires in cytomegalovirus infection. One entry per CDR3 protein, called by TCRdb with MiXCR from the reads. In the table there are about 770,000 distinct CDR3 sequences, 25% to 30% of which are singletons. For these receptors, no antigen is known. The sample was cultured CD8+ T cells from PBMCs, taken from culture after CMV antigen stimulation. All receptors come from a human donor in good health (CMV status not recorded). Some clones in this sample may be carry-over from other donors' samples. CDR3s include the opening cysteine and the closing phenylalanine or tryptophan. D genes are given only for firm matches. Only some rows state a clone size, as once, few, many or a class for expanded clones.

j_gene,v_gene,abundance,d_gene,CDR3nt,CDR3aa
TRBJ1-2,TRBV5-6,-,-,TGTGCCAGCAGCGTGAACACAGGGAGAGGAGGCTACACCTTC,CASSVNTGRGGYTF
TRBJ2-1,TRBV19,few,-,TGTGCCAGTAGTTTCGGGAACCTCTACAATGAGCAGTTCTTC,CASSFGNLYNEQFF
TRBJ2-7,TRBV12-3/TRBV12-4,-,-,TGTGCCAGCAGTTTAGGGACACCTCCGGAGAACGAGCAGTACTTC,CASSLGTPPENEQYF
TRBJ1-1,TRBV7-6,many,-,TGTGCCAGCAGCTTAGCGACCGGGGTGGAAGCTTTCTTT,CASSLATGVEAFF
TRBJ1-1,TRBV6-6,-,TRBD1,TGTGCCAGCGGCAGAGGGGGCATGGCCACTGAAGCTTTCTTT,CASGRGGMATEAFF
TRBJ2-1,TRBV27,-,-,TGTGCCAGCAGTACGGGGGTCAGTGGTACTGAGCAGTTCTTC,CASSTGVSGTEQFF
TRBJ1-5,TRBV6-2/TRBV6-3,many,-,TGTGCCAGCAGCTCGGGACGGTATAGCAATCAGCCCCAGCATTTT,CASSSGRYSNQPQHF
TRBJ1-1,TRBV6-2/TRBV6-3,few,TRBD1,TGTGCCAGCAGTCCTGAGGGACAGGGAATGAACACTGAAGCTTTCTTT,CASSPEGQGMNTEAFF
TRBJ2-7,TRBV19,-,-,TGTGCCAGTAGTCAAACCTCCCAGGGGTACGAGCAGTACTTC,CASSQTSQGYEQYF
TRBJ2-7,TRBV12-3/TRBV12-4,few,-,TGTGCCAGCAGCCGGGACTCAGGCTACGAGCAGTACTTC,CASSRDSGYEQYF
TRBJ1-2,TRBV10-3,-,-,TGTGCCATCAGTAAGGGGGAGAATGGCTACACCTTC,CAISKGENGYTF
TRBJ2-1,TRBV7-2,many,TRBD2,TGTGCCAGCAGCTTCAGTAGCGGGGGCCTTTCCTACAATGAGCAGTTCTTC,CASSFSSGGLSYNEQFF
TRBJ2-7,TRBV7-8,many,-,TGTGCCAGCAGCTTACCGTGGATGGTATCAGGGGAGCACGAGCAGTACTTC,CASSLPWMVSGEHEQYF
TRBJ1-3,TRBV7-9,-,TRBD1,TGTGCCAGCAGCCAGGACAGGATTGAGCGAAACACCATATATTTT,CASSQDRIERNTIYF
TRBJ1-4,TRBV6-1,-,-,TGTGCCAGCAGCCACGGACGGGCAACTAATGAAAAACTGTTTTTT,CASSHGRATNEKLFF
TRBJ1-2,TRBV29-1,few,TRBD1,TGCAGCGTCCCCGGGGCAGGGGGCAGCTATGGCTACACCTTC,CSVPGAGGSYGYTF